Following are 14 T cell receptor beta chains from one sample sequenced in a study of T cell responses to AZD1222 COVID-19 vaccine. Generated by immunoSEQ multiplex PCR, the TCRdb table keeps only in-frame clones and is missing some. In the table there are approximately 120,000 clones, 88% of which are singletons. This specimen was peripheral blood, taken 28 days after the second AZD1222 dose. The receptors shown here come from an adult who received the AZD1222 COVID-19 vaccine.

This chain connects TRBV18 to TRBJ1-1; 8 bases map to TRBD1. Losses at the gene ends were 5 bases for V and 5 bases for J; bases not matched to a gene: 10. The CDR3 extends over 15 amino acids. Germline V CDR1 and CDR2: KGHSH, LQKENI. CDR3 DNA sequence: TGTGCCAGCTCAGAACAGGACAGGGTCGAGACTGAAGCTTTCTTT. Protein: CASSEQDRVETEAFF.

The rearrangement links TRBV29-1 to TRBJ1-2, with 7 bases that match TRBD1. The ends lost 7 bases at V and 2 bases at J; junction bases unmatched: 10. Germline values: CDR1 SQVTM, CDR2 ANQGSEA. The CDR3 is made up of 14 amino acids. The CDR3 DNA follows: TGCAGCGCAAATGATAAGACAGGGAACTATGGCTACACCTTC. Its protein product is CSANDKTGNYGYTF.

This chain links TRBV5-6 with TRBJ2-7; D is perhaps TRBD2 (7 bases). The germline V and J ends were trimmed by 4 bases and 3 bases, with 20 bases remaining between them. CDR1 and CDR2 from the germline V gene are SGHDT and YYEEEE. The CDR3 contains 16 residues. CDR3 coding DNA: TGTGCCAGCAGCCGCGGGGGCATAGCGCGGGACTACGAGCAGTACTTC. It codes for CASSRGGIARDYEQYF. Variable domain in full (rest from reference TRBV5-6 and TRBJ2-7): DAGVTQSPTHLIKTRGQQVTLRCSPKSGHDTVSWYQQALGQGPQFIFQYYEEEERQRGNFPDRFSGHQFPNYSSELNVNALLLGDSALYLCASSRGGIARDYEQYFGPGTRLTVT.

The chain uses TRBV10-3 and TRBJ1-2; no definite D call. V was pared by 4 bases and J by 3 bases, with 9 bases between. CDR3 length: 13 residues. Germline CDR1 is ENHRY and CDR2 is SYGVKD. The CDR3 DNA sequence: TGTGCCATCAGTGTAAACGGGGACTATGGCTACACCTTC. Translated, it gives CAISVNGDYGYTF.

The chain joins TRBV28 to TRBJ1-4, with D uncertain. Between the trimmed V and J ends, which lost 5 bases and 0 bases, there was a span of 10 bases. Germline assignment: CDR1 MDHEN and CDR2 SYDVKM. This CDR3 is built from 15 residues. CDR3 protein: CASSPTLPTNEKLFF. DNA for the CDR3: TGTGCCAGCAGTCCTACCCTGCCAACTAATGAAAAACTGTTTTTT.

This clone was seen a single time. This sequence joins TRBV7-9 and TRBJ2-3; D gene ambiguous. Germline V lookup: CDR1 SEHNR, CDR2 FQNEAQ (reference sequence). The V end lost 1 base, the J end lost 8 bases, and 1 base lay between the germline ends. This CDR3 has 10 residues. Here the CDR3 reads CASSLVTQYF. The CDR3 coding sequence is TGTGCCAGCAGCTTAGTTACGCAGTATTTT.

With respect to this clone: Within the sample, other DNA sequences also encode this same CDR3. The CDR3 DNA sequence: TGTGCCAGTAGTATTGCAGGGGGGAATCAGCCCCAGCATTTT. Translated, it gives CASSIAGGNQPQHF. The V gene is TRBV19, the J gene TRBJ1-5, with 7 bases identical to TRBD1. The germline V gene encodes CDR1 LNHDA and CDR2 SQIVND (reference sequence). CDR3 length: 14 amino acids. J gave up 4 bases and V 3 bases, and 3 bases lay outside the gene matches.

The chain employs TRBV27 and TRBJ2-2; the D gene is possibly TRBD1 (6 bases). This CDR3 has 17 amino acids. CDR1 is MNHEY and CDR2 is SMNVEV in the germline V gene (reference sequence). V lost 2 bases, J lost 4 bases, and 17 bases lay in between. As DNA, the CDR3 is TGTGCCAGCAGTTTAAATCCCCCAGGGGCACCCACCGGGGAGCTGTTTTTT. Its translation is CASSLNPPGAPTGELFF.

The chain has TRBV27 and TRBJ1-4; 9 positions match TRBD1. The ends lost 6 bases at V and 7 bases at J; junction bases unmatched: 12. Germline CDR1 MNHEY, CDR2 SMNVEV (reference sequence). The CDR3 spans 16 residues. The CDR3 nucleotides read TGTGCCAGCAGCCCCTTTTTGACAGGGGGTAGTGAAAAACTGTTTTTT. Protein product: CASSPFLTGGSEKLFF.

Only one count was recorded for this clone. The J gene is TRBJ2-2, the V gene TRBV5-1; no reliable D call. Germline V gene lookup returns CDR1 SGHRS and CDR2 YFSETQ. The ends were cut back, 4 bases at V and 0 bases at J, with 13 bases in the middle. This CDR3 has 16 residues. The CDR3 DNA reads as TGCGCCAGCAGCCCCTTAGGCAGAACGAACACCGGGGAGCTGTTTTTT. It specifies CASSPLGRTNTGELFF.

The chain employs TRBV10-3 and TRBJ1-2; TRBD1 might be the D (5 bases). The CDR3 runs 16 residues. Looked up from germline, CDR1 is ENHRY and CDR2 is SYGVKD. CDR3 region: CANKLRRRVGNYGYTF. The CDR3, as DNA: TGTGCTAACAAACTACGGCGCAGGGTGGGTAACTATGGCTACACCTTC.

CDR3 amino acids: CAVAGRGDQPQHF. The CDR3 DNA reads TGTGCCGTAGCGGGGAGGGGAGATCAGCCCCAGCATTTT. This chain links TRBV15 with TRBJ1-5, with D possibly matching TRBD1 (5 bases). Germline V CDR1 and CDR2: LNHNV, YYDKDF (reference sequence). This CDR3 is 13 amino acids long. Trimming shortened V by 11 bases and J by 5 bases, and 16 bases separated the two germline ends.

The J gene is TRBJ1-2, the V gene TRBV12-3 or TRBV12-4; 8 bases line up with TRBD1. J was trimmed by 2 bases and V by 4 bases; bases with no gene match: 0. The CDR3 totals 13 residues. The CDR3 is CASSYRGNYGYTF. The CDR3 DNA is TGTGCCAGCAGTTACAGGGGGAACTATGGCTACACCTTC.

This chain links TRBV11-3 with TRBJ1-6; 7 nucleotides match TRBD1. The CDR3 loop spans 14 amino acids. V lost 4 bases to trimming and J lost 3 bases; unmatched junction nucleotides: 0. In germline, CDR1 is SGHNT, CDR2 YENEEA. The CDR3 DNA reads TGTGCCAGCAGCTCAGGGGGCTATAATTCACCCCTCCACTTT. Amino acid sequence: CASSSGGYNSPLHF.